This T cell receptor beta chain was sequenced for a study of T cell responses to AZD1222 COVID-19 vaccine (dated by TCRdb to the early 2020s). In the study overall: AZD1222 recipients given second doses at about 4 weeks or at about 12 weeks were pooled, since spike-specific TCR depth and breadth were not found to differ between the two schedules. A total of under 250 trial participants underwent TCR sequencing, of whom some 200 had received two doses of AZD1222 and about 25 had received two doses of the MenACWY control vaccine. Enrollment into the trials was organized by age into subgroups of 18-55, 56-69 and 70-plus years, and those subgroups contained approximately 150, 30 and 60 TCR-sequenced participants, respectively. The paper's findings and limits, for the study overall: Because no day 14 peak-response samples were available, repertoires were characterized only after the peak T cell response. In the small 56-69-year group, the increase in depth fell short of significance, most likely because of low power. Conclusions about previously exposed vaccinees were limited because only six AZD1222 recipients were SARS-CoV-2 seropositive at baseline. The vaccine-associated CD4 TCRs covered the entire spike protein, and the dominant responses fell in regions 160-218 and 743-854. Most participants were white British and females outnumbered males, and the authors suggested that clonal diversity may have been underestimated. A significant rise in spike-specific TCR breadth and depth was observed after two AZD1222 doses relative to day 0 and relative to MenACWY recipients. Epitopes outside the regions mutated in the B.1.351 and B.1.1.7 variants were reportedly recognized by nearly half of the unique spike-specific TCRs.

Concerning this clone: What antigen it recognizes has not been identified. Within one base of it there is no much larger clone, and no base qualities were kept.

The meaning of the sample's time point label: baseline before first vaccination. The vaccinee samples were drawn from two UK trials, COV001 and COV002, one of which was a single-blind randomized controlled phase 2/3 trial testing AZD1222 (ChAdOx1 nCoV-19) in healthy adults. Trial participant PBMC samples were collected at day 0 and day 28 after the second dose for TCRbeta chain sequencing. The CDR3 regions of human TCRbeta chains were subjected to immunosequencing. Under the source paper's analysis protocol: TCRs in the repertoires were compared against a reference library of SARS-CoV-2-specific TCRs that had been generated with the MIRA antigen-specificity platform. Breadth was defined as the fraction of unique TCRs that were SARS-CoV-2-associated. Depth was defined as the fraction of total T cells that were SARS-CoV-2-associated. Using the MIRA data, every spike-specific TCR was mapped to the spike region that the TCR reacted to and assigned to either a CD4 or a CD8 class. Log10-transformed breadth and depth values were compared by one-way ANOVA with Sidak's multiple comparisons tests. Entries here come from immuneACCESS through TCRdb and include only in-frame sequences with V and J called. Some clones fail to appear in such tables; in the studies checked, an unresolved V gene covers under half of the shortfall, and the cause of the remainder is unknown. That table gives V, J and clone size, and the DNA gave D and trimming. A total of about 140,000 clones appear in this sample, more than 80% of them only once. The top ten clones comprise approximately 4% of the sample.

V loses 3 bases at its end and J loses 0 bases; junction bases beyond the gene matches: 3. The CDR3 covers 15 residues, taking in both the cysteine and the phenylalanine. CDR3 DNA only is kept here, 45 bases in frame from base 1. CDR1 and CDR2, per the germline V gene, are KGHDR and SFDVKD. The sequence came from an adult in good health. The sample in question was peripheral blood, obtained on day 0 of AZD1222 vaccination. The chain joins TRBV24-1 to TRBJ1-2; the junction holds 7 bases that match TRBD1. The DNA sequence is given as TGTGCCACCAGTGATCAGGGACAGCCTAACTATGGCTACACCTTC. Its protein is CATSDQGQPNYGYTF.